This TCR beta chain was documented in a study of blood T cell repertoires in COVID-19. About the study: Nucleic acid was either cDNA or gDNA, and it came from T cells, B-cell-depleted T cells, or PBMCs.

Repertoires were generated with immunoSEQ multiplex PCR, while TCRdb's copy carries only in-frame clones and drops some. This sample yields 250,000 to 300,000 clones, of which about 70% are seen a single time; more than 2.5% belongs to the top ten. This CDR3 is 15 amino acids long. J was trimmed by 7 bases and V by 0 bases; bases with no gene match: 6. The germline V gene encodes CDR1 MNHEY and CDR2 SVGAGI. The chain combines TRBV6-5 with TRBJ2-1; 7 nucleotides match TRBD2. The receptor's source is an elderly woman with acute or convalescent COVID-19. Sequencing used peripheral blood. The CDR3 here is CASSYSPGLGNEQFF. CDR3 sequence (DNA): TGTGCCAGCAGTTACTCACCCGGACTAGGGAATGAGCAGTTCTTC.